Below, 13 T cell receptor beta chains from the same sample are listed, as sequenced in a study of shared clonotypes between healthy human individuals. TCRdb keeps only in-frame clones here, not all; method: immunoSEQ multiplex PCR. This table holds around 2.1 million clones, approximately 94% found once. Sample: naive CD4+ T cells sorted from blood. Subset given: CD45RA+ positively selected. These receptors came from a man younger than 35 in good health.

The chain couples TRBV11-2 to TRBJ1-4, with D unresolved. Per germline, CDR1 SGHAT and CDR2 FQNNGV. The CDR3 runs 14 residues. Trimming left V 5 bases short and J 8 bases short, with 15 bases between. In DNA form, the CDR3 reads TGTGCCAGCAGCGAAGGTGGGATGAGAGAAAAACTGTTTTTT. This gives the protein CASSEGGMREKLFF.

This chain connects TRBV10-1 to TRBJ1-3, with D hard to call. In germline, CDR1 is WNHNN, CDR2 SYGVQD (reference sequence). CDR3 length: 14 amino acids. The V and J ends lost 9 bases and 6 bases respectively, with 18 bases between them. The CDR3 DNA reads as TGCGCCAGATTGGCGGCTCCGGAAAAAAACACCATATATTTT. Translation: CARLAAPEKNTIYF.

This chain uses TRBV2 with TRBJ1-1; 7 nucleotides line up with TRBD1. Germline V gene data show CDR1 as SNHLY and CDR2 as FYNNEI. The length of the CDR3 is 14 residues. Trimming removed 10 bases from V and 4 bases from J; junction bases left unmatched: 12. This CDR3 is CANTVEGASTEAFF. The CDR3 bases are TGTGCCAACACGGTGGAGGGGGCAAGCACTGAAGCTTTCTTT.

This chain joins TRBV4-1 and TRBJ1-1; D gene ambiguous. The CDR3 spans 15 residues. V was pared by 4 bases and J by 0 bases, with 12 bases between. CDR1 and CDR2 (germline): MGHRA, YSYEKL. CDR3 residues: CASSRGSLMNTEAFF. The CDR3 DNA reads TGCGCCAGCAGCCGGGGTTCTCTAATGAACACTGAAGCTTTCTTT.

This chain joins TRBV7-9 and TRBJ2-7, with 8 bases matching TRBD1. The CDR3 is made up of 15 amino acids. CDR1 SEHNR and CDR2 FQNEAQ come from the germline V gene (reference sequence). Unmatched junction bases numbered 9, after V lost 5 bases and J lost 3 bases. CDR3 sequence: CASSPRTGTLYEQYF. The CDR3 nucleotides are TGTGCCAGCAGCCCTCGGACAGGGACCCTCTACGAGCAGTACTTC. Supplemented by reference TRBV7-9 and TRBJ2-7, the full variable domain reads DTGVSQNPRHKITKRGQNVTFRCDPISEHNRLYWYRQTLGQGPEFLTYFQNEAQLEKSRLLSDRFSAERPKGSFSTLEIQRTEQGDSAMYLCASSPRTGTLYEQYFGPGTRLTVT.

Only one count was recorded for this clone. J is TRBJ1-3 and V is TRBV30; D gene unclear. The V end was cut by 1 base, the J end by 2 bases, with 12 bases between. Per germline, CDR1 GTSNPN and CDR2 SVGIG (reference sequence). This CDR3 has 15 amino acids. For the CDR3, the DNA is TGTGCCTGGAGTGAACAGATGGGCACTGGAAACACCATATATTTT. Encoded protein: CAWSEQMGTGNTIYF.

Only a few counts were recorded for this clone. This chain joins TRBV7-9 and TRBJ2-2; D is unclear. The germline V and J ends were trimmed by 5 bases and 5 bases, with 9 bases remaining between them. Germline lookup yields CDR1 SEHNR and CDR2 FQNEAQ (reference sequence). The CDR3 is made up of 13 amino acids. The CDR3 sequence is CASSPLGTGELFF. CDR3 nucleotide sequence: TGTGCCAGCAGCCCCCTGGGGACCGGGGAGCTGTTTTTT.

The chain is built from TRBV19 and TRBJ1-2; D gene uncertain. Germline V gene sequence: CDR1 LNHDA, CDR2 SQIVND (reference sequence). Deletions cut 7 bases from V and 3 bases from J, with 15 bases between. There are 14 residues in the CDR3. The CDR3 is CASKGRNNDYGYTF. CDR3 bases: TGTGCCAGTAAAGGCAGAAACAACGACTATGGCTACACCTTC.

This clone was picked up one time. The genes are TRBV7-2 and TRBJ2-5; D remains unclear. V was trimmed by 3 bases and J by 2 bases, leaving 10 bases between them. In germline, CDR1 is SGHTA, CDR2 FQGNSA. There are 14 residues in the CDR3. In DNA form, the CDR3 reads TGTGCCAGCAGCTTGGCCCACGGACAAGAGACCCAGTACTTC. Protein: CASSLAHGQETQYF.

The chain has TRBV10-1 and TRBJ2-1, with D possibly matching TRBD2 (6 bases). Trimming took 4 bases from V and 8 from J, leaving 15 bases between them. The germline gives CDR1 WNHNN, CDR2 SYGVQD (reference sequence). The CDR3 runs to 14 residues. This chain's CDR3 is CASSVGLGAYEQFF. CDR3 nucleotide sequence: TGCGCCAGCAGTGTGGGACTCGGGGCCTATGAGCAGTTCTTC.

The gene calls are TRBV5-1 and TRBJ2-2; no reliable D call. The V end lost 0 bases, the J end lost 0 bases, and 9 bases lay between the germline ends. Germline CDR1 SGHRS, CDR2 YFSETQ. This CDR3 contains 16 residues. DNA of the CDR3: TGCGCCAGCAGCTTGGAAAGGCCCGCGAACACCGGGGAGCTGTTTTTT. As protein: CASSLERPANTGELFF.

In regard to this clone: In the same sample, other DNA sequences code for this CDR3. The V call is TRBV30, the J call TRBJ2-3, with TRBD2 matching over 9 bases. J gave up 2 bases and V 1 base, and 4 bases lay outside the gene matches. Germline V CDR1 and CDR2: GTSNPN, SVGIG (reference sequence). CDR3 length equals 15 residues. Here the CDR3 DNA reads TGTGCCTGGAGTGGGCTAGCGGGATCCACAGATACGCAGTATTTT. This sequence encodes CAWSGLAGSTDTQYF.

V usage is TRBV9 and J usage is TRBJ2-2; no clear D. The CDR3 extends over 14 amino acids. Germline loops: CDR1 SGDLS, CDR2 YYNGEE. V shed 1 base and J shed 5 bases, with 9 bases lying between them. CDR3 residues: CASSVMTSTGELFF. In nucleotides, the CDR3 is TGTGCCAGCAGCGTAATGACGTCTACCGGGGAGCTGTTTTTT.